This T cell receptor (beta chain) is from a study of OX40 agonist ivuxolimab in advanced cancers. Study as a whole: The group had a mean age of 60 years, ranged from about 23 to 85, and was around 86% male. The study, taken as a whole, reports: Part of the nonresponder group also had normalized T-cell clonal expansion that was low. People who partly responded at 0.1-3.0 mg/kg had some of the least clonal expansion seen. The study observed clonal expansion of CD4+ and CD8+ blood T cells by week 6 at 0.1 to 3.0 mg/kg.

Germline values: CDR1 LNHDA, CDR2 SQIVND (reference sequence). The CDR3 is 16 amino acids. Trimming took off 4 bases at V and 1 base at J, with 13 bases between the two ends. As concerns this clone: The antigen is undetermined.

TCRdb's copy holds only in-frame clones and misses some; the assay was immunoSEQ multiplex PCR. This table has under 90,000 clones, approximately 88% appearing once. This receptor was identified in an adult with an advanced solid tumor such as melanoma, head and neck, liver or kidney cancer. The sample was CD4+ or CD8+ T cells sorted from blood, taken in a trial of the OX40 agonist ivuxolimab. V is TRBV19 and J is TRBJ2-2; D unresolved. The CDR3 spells CASSKTTLLNTGELFF. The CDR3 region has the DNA TGTGCCAGTAGTAAAACTACGCTATTGAACACCGGGGAGCTGTTTTTT.